This TCR beta chain was sequenced during a study of cytomegalovirus exposure and HLA in healthy donors (dated by TCRdb to the late 2010s). With regard to the full study: A later analysis indicated that the 90 to 150 validation repertoires were generated on the platform also employed for the 666 repertoires of the first cohort. Along with the approximately 600-subject first cohort, a separate validation cohort of 120 different subjects was used. The aim of the study was to test whether cataloging public T cell receptors could identify signatures of past pathogen exposure. The study combined high-throughput TCR immunosequencing, statistical association of individual TCRs with disease status, and machine learning to predict cytomegalovirus infection status.

The germline V gene gives CDR1 as SGHDN and CDR2 as FVKESK. Taken from cysteine to phenylalanine, the CDR3 has 12 residues. Just the 36-base CDR3 DNA is kept, in frame starting at base 1. Cut back by 6 bases and 6 bases, the V and J ends lie 9 bases apart. To note about this clone: Its antigen remains unidentified. Base qualities are not at hand, and no much larger clone is one base apart.

Library preparation was by the immunoSEQ multiplex PCR assay. For the original study's pipeline: A statistical classification framework was developed to diagnose cytomegalovirus status using the catalog of TCR beta chain sequences. Held by TCRdb, this immuneACCESS table contains in-frame sequences only and omits some clones. Under half of the omission traces to an unresolved V gene where checked; the cause of the rest is unknown. V, J and clone size reflect that table, while D and trimming were determined from the DNA. This sample gives under 130,000 clones in total; about 85% of them show up just once. The ten largest clones take up 4% of the sample. The donors were included in the validation cohort of approximately 120 subjects, a group kept apart from the approximately 650-subject first cohort. Broader findings and caveats from the paper: According to the authors, the approach could potentially be generalized to other disease states and immunological phenotypes. All 120 or so repertoires were used to score co-occurrence in the validation cohort in a later analysis, because that analysis had no HLA typing for the cohort. In vitro tests confirmed that three of the cytomegalovirus-associated TCR beta chains recognize cytomegalovirus antigens. Cytomegalovirus status was reported to be diagnosed by the classifier with high specificity and sensitivity in both the original and validation cohorts. Across donors, most TCR sequences were observed very rarely, whereas some public TCRs were present in many individuals. The study gave a list of more than 150 TCR beta chains associated with cytomegalovirus. In a later analysis, TCRs clustered in the first cohort were found to also tend to co-occur in the roughly 120 validation repertoires, with approximately 95% of cluster scores above 0.

Recombination connected TRBV14 to TRBJ1-3, with TRBD1 perhaps the D gene, on 5 matching bases. The clonotype was recovered from a young woman in good health and CMV-seropositive. Sequenced material: PBMCs. CDR3 sequence: CASRTGENTIYF. The nucleotide sequence is given as TGTGCCAGCAGGACGGGGGAAAACACCATATATTTT.